This TCR beta chain was identified during a study of blood T cell repertoires in COVID-19. Study-wide background: COVID-19 samples from acute and convalescent phases originated in the United States, Italy and Spain.

The length of the CDR3 is 18 residues. From germline, CDR1 is SGHDT and CDR2 YYEEEE. Trimming at V came to 6 bases and at J to 2 bases, leaving 8 bases not matched to a gene. Repertoires were generated with immunoSEQ multiplex PCR, while TCRdb's copy carries only in-frame clones and drops some. The sample carries 70,000 to 100,000 clones, 86% recorded once. The sequencing input was peripheral blood. The sequence was collected from a man of 80 years or more with active or convalescent COVID-19. This rearrangement joins TRBV5-6 to TRBJ2-1, with 16 nucleotides matching TRBD2. This CDR3 is CASNRPGLAGGTYNEQFF. The CDR3 nucleotides are TGTGCCAGCAATCGGCCGGGACTAGCGGGAGGGACCTACAATGAGCAGTTCTTC.